This T cell receptor beta chain comes out of a study of cytomegalovirus exposure and HLA in healthy donors. Study results and caveats: Sequencing artifact likely explains a cluster of highly shared sequence variants.

Regarding this clone: The target antigen is unknown.

The PCR employed 60 Vbeta primers together with 13 Jbeta primers. Sequenced by immunoSEQ multiplex PCR; TCRdb stores in-frame clones only, minus some. Among roughly 120,000 clones listed, roughly 62% were seen once. This CDR3 spans 15 amino acids. V was pared by 3 bases and J by 3 bases, with 15 bases between. Germline lookup yields CDR1 SGHTA and CDR2 FQGNSA. The J gene is TRBJ2-7, the V gene TRBV7-2, with D possibly matching TRBD2 (5 bases). This TCR derives from a man aged 25 to 40 in good health and CMV-seropositive. The sequencing sample was made of PBMCs. The CDR3 is CASSFQTGVNYEQYF. CDR3 in DNA: TGTGCCAGCAGCTTCCAAACCGGGGTAAACTACGAGCAGTACTTC.